Detailed here is one TCR beta chain. The antigen remains unidentified. Sequencing was performed with immunoSEQ multiplex PCR; in TCRdb, only in-frame clones are kept and a portion is missing. The sample lists some 100,000 clones; approximately 97% were seen once. Unstimulated naive, memory, effector memory and TEMRA subsets were sequenced, and this was done in three donor pairs. The data are from a study of siplizumab effects on memory and regulatory T cells. Study-level results: The diversity of naive T cells seemed greater than that of memory cells, and their alloresponse contribution seemed major.

The sequence came from a human donor in good health. The sample consisted of naive CD4+ T cells sorted from blood.

In DNA, the CDR3 is TGTGCCATCAGTGAGGGAGGTGGCGGGGGAAGATATGAGCAGTTCTTC. As protein: CAISEGGGGGRYEQFF. The chain uses TRBV10-3 and TRBJ2-1; TRBD2 matches 7 bases. Germline assignment: CDR1 ENHRY and CDR2 SYGVKD. V lost 2 bases to trimming and J lost 8 bases; unmatched junction nucleotides: 12. There are 16 residues in the CDR3.